This T cell receptor (beta chain) emerged from a study of T cell repertoires in cytomegalovirus infection. TCRdb re-called the reads through MiXCR, storing one row per CDR3 protein. The table includes 700,000 to 850,000 distinct CDR3 sequences, about 33% detected once. This CDR3 is built from 15 residues. Germline V gene lookup returns CDR1 LGHNA and CDR2 YNFKEQ. Trimming pared 4 bases from V and 2 bases from J, leaving 12 bases between. About this clonotype itself: No antigen is known for it.

The receptor was isolated from a human donor in good health (CMV status not recorded). Some clones in this sample may be carry-over from other donors' samples. V usage is TRBV4-2 and J usage is TRBJ1-5; D might be TRBD1 (6 bases). The sequenced sample was cultured CD8+ T cells from PBMCs, obtained from culture after CMV antigen stimulation. In DNA form, the CDR3 reads TGTGCCAGCAGCCTAGGGGGGTATGGCAATCAGCCCCAGCATTTT. Translation: CASSLGGYGNQPQHF.